This T cell receptor (beta chain) was captured by sequencing in a study of T cell responses to AZD1222 COVID-19 vaccine. Study background: Doses given second, at about 4 or about 12 weeks, were pooled.

Here immunoSEQ multiplex PCR was the method, and the copy in TCRdb shows in-frame clones only, minus some. This table has over 85,000 clones, around 90% appearing once. V was clipped by 5 bases and J by 9 bases, with 17 bases between them. CDR3 size: 14 residues. CDR1 MNHEY and CDR2 SMNVEV come from the germline V gene (reference sequence). A note on this clone: The antigen remains unidentified. A much larger clone differs by one base, so this may be a read error.

Study results and limitations: Seropositive AZD1222 recipients at baseline numbered only 6 or 7. Variant regions that are unmutated are reportedly the target of nearly half of spike-specific TCRs. Spike as a whole was targeted by vaccine-associated CD4 TCRs, dominant at 160-218 and 743-854.

The chain has TRBV27 and TRBJ1-5; a weak D match, TRBD1 (5 bases). This material consisted of peripheral blood, taken on day 0 of AZD1222 vaccination. The receptor was isolated from an adult in good health. The CDR3 bases are TGTGCCAGCAGTCCTGGGGGGGTGGGGGGGCCCCAGCATTTT. The encoded protein is CASSPGGVGGPQHF.